The clone carrying this T cell receptor (beta chain) was observed a few times. These data belong to a study of T-cell reconstitution after alpha-beta-depleted transplantation in children. A library of TCRbeta sequences, prepared with unique molecular identifiers, was generated. TCRdb called the PCR reads again in MiXCR, with one record for every CDR3 protein. Here the sample spans some 440,000 distinct CDR3 sequences, roughly 15% being singletons. The CDR3 loop spans 18 amino acids. Germline V gene data show CDR1 as MGHDK and CDR2 as SYGVNS. Losses at the gene ends were 1 base for V and 1 base for J; bases not matched to a gene: 9.

This receptor was taken from a boy less than two years old who had a stem cell transplant for Wiskott-Aldrich syndrome, so the T cells may come from the graft donor. Sequencing used PBMCs, mostly from graft donor cells, obtained 360 days after TCRalphabeta/CD19-depleted stem cell transplant. V usage is TRBV25-1 and J usage is TRBJ2-2, with TRBD2 matching over 7 bases. Written as DNA, the CDR3 is TGTGCCAGCAGTGAATTCCTCGGGGGAGGGCGGAACACCGGGGAGCTGTTTTTT. Its protein product is CASSEFLGGGRNTGELFF.